These 26 T cell receptor beta chains share one sample of origin, sequenced in a study of cytomegalovirus exposure and HLA in healthy donors. The PCR had 60 Vbeta and 13 Jbeta primers. Assay used: immunoSEQ multiplex PCR; TCRdb lists only in-frame clones, some missing. In the table there are 200,000 or so clones, roughly 80% of which are singletons. The material sequenced was PBMCs. The receptors come from a man aged 45-60 years in good health and CMV-seronegative.

As regards this clone: An end of the junction differs from the germline gene, which may be a read error. The V call is TRBV6-5, the J call TRBJ1-4; unclear D gene. The germline V gene encodes CDR1 MNHEY and CDR2 SVGAGI. CDR3 length equals 13 residues. In DNA form, the CDR3 reads TGTGCCAGCAGTTACTTGGAGAATGAAAAACTATTTTTT. Its protein is CASSYLENEKLFF.

V gene TRBV27 combines with J gene TRBJ1-1; possible D gene TRBD1, 5 bases. This CDR3 spans 13 amino acids. In germline, CDR1 is MNHEY, CDR2 SMNVEV (reference sequence). The V gene lost 5 bases and the J gene lost 5 bases, with 12 bases spanning the gap. CDR3 nucleotide sequence: TGTGCCAGCAGTCAGGGAGGAGGGACTGAAGCTTTCTTT. Translated: CASSQGGGTEAFF.

The V gene is TRBV7-9, the J gene TRBJ1-2; no firm D call. The germline CDR1 and CDR2 sequences are SEHNR and FQNEAQ (reference sequence). The ends were cut back, 4 bases at V and 5 bases at J, with 11 bases in the middle. This CDR3 has 13 amino acids. This chain's CDR3 is CASSSRRGYGYTF. CDR3 DNA: TGTGCCAGCAGCTCACGACGGGGATATGGCTACACCTTC.

The V gene is TRBV5-1, the J gene TRBJ1-1; 7 nucleotides align to TRBD1. Germline V gene sequence: CDR1 SGHRS, CDR2 YFSETQ. The J segment lost 10 bases and the V segment lost 0 bases, leaving 3 bases of the junction unmatched. CDR3 length: 12 amino acids. Here the CDR3 reads CASSLGQGVAFF. DNA for the CDR3: TGCGCCAGCAGCTTGGGACAGGGAGTAGCTTTCTTT.

CDR3 amino acids: CASSLVHYEQYF. The CDR3 bases are TGTGCCAGCAGCTTAGTCCACTACGAGCAGTACTTC. The J gene is TRBJ2-7, the V gene TRBV7-2; no reliable D call. The V and J ends lost 1 base and 3 bases respectively, with 4 bases between them. The CDR3 is made up of 12 amino acids. CDR1 and CDR2 (germline): SGHTA, FQGNSA. Full variable domain (remainder filled in from reference TRBV7-2 and TRBJ2-7): GAGVSQSPSNKVTEKGKDVELRCDPISGHTALYWYRQSLGQGLEFLIYFQGNSAPDKSGLPSDRFSAERTGGSVSTLTIQRTQQEDSAVYLCASSLVHYEQYFGPGTRLTVT.

The V gene is TRBV9, the J gene TRBJ2-7; D may be TRBD2 (5 bases). The CDR3 loop spans 15 amino acids. Deletions cut 4 bases from V and 2 bases from J, with 16 bases between. CDR1 is SGDLS, CDR2 YYNGEE, per germline. CDR3 protein: CASSPTGNPTYEQYF. Here the CDR3 DNA reads TGTGCCAGCAGCCCTACGGGGAATCCTACCTACGAGCAGTACTTC.

The CDR3 nucleotides read TGCGCCAGCAGCTCCGGGGAATTCACAGCCGGGCAGTACTTC. Translation gives CASSSGEFTAGQYF. The V gene is TRBV4-1, the J gene TRBJ2-7; D is possibly TRBD2 (5 bases). The CDR3 runs to 14 residues. V dropped 5 bases and J dropped 9 bases, with 20 bases sitting between them. Looked up from germline, CDR1 is MGHRA and CDR2 is YSYEKL.

The chain uses TRBV6-6 and TRBJ1-2; 7 nucleotides line up with TRBD1. In germline, CDR1 is MNHNY, CDR2 SVGAGI (reference sequence). This CDR3 has 15 residues. V lost 6 bases to trimming and J lost 8 bases; unmatched junction nucleotides: 15. The CDR3 loop is CASRRGGAFVEGYTF. In DNA, the CDR3 is TGTGCCAGCAGGAGAGGGGGCGCTTTCGTTGAAGGCTACACCTTC.

This clone was counted a single time. The rearrangement uses TRBV9 and TRBJ2-5; no clear D gene. The V and J ends lost 0 bases and 5 bases respectively, with 11 bases between them. This CDR3 spans 14 amino acids. The V gene's germline CDR1 is SGDLS and CDR2 YYNGEE. In DNA form, the CDR3 reads TGTGCCAGCAGCGTAGGGCTCCCCCCGGAGACCCAGTACTTC. Translating gives CASSVGLPPETQYF.

The chain carries TRBV19 and TRBJ1-1; tentative D call: TRBD1 (6 bases). Germline CDR1 reads LNHDA; CDR2 reads SQIVND (reference sequence). The CDR3 contains 14 residues. V gave up 7 bases and J gave up 4 bases, with 16 bases separating them. The CDR3, as DNA: TGTGCCAGTAAAGGGGCAGGGGATGGCACTGAAGCTTTCTTT. Encoded protein: CASKGAGDGTEAFF.

The chain carries TRBV5-1 and TRBJ1-1; D not certain. CDR1 and CDR2 from the germline V gene are SGHRS and YFSETQ. The CDR3 has 14 amino acids. Deletions cut 4 bases from V and 4 bases from J, with 14 bases between. The CDR3 DNA reads TGCGCCAGCAGCCAGCGAGGGTTGGCCACTGAAGCTTTCTTT. This codes for CASSQRGLATEAFF.

The CDR3 nucleotides read TGTGCCAGCAGTGCAGGGGCCGCCGACACCGGGGAGCTGTTTTTT. Protein sequence: CASSAGAADTGELFF. The rearrangement links TRBV6-5 to TRBJ2-2, with D possibly being TRBD1 (6 bases). Germline values: CDR1 MNHEY, CDR2 SVGAGI. The CDR3 totals 15 residues. V was pared by 5 bases and J by 3 bases, with 13 bases between.

This clone was counted between two and nine times. V gene TRBV25-1 combines with J gene TRBJ1-2; the match to TRBD1 covers 8 bases. This CDR3 region has 12 residues. The ends lost 7 bases at V and 8 bases at J; junction bases unmatched: 6. Germline lookup yields CDR1 MGHDK and CDR2 SYGVNS. CDR3 loop: CASKDRAGGYTF. The CDR3 nucleotides are TGTGCCAGCAAGGACAGGGCGGGCGGCTACACCTTC.

The rearrangement uses TRBV19 and TRBJ1-4, with a weak D call TRBD1 (6 bases). V shed 6 bases and J shed 8 bases, with 16 bases lying between them. Germline V gene data show CDR1 as LNHDA and CDR2 as SQIVND (reference sequence). This CDR3 spans 14 amino acids. The CDR3 region has the DNA TGTGCCAGTAGCATACAGGGAGGCGACGAAAAACTGTTTTTT. Encoded protein: CASSIQGGDEKLFF.

Here the CDR3 reads CASSLGMGTSGARQYF. As DNA, the CDR3 is TGTGCCAGCAGCTTAGGGATGGGGACTAGCGGGGCCAGGCAGTACTTC. The chain combines TRBV7-2 with TRBJ2-5; 13 bases match TRBD2. The CDR3 loop spans 16 amino acids. Germline V gene data show CDR1 as SGHTA and CDR2 as FQGNSA. V was pared by 1 base and J by 11 bases, with 10 bases of the junction left unmatched.

The J gene is TRBJ2-1, the V gene TRBV5-8; possibly TRBD1 for D (6 bases). The CDR3 covers 15 residues. CDR1 SGHTS and CDR2 YDEGEE come from the germline V gene. The germline V and J ends were trimmed by 4 bases and 2 bases, with 13 bases remaining between them. CDR3 in DNA: TGTGCCAGCAGCCGGGCGCAGGGGACCTACAATGAGCAGTTCTTC. Translated, it gives CASSRAQGTYNEQFF.

This rearrangement joins TRBV4-3 to TRBJ2-5; D possibly corresponds to TRBD2 (7 bases). The CDR3 extends over 15 amino acids. Germline CDR1 reads LGHNA; CDR2 reads YSLEER. The V and J ends lost 0 bases and 5 bases respectively, with 13 bases between them. The CDR3 region has the DNA TGCGCCAGCAGCCAAGAAGGAGGGGGAGGGGAGACCCAGTACTTC. This gives the protein CASSQEGGGGETQYF.

The chain uses TRBV5-8 and TRBJ2-2, with D maybe TRBD2 (5 bases). Germline CDR1 and CDR2: SGHTS and YDEGEE. V was clipped by 7 bases and J by 5 bases, with 9 bases between them. The CDR3 is 12 amino acids. The CDR3 region is CASLSGTGELFF. CDR3 coding DNA: TGTGCCAGCTTATCGGGGACCGGGGAGCTGTTTTTT. Looking up the rest from reference TRBV5-8 and TRBJ2-2 gives the full variable domain: EAGVTQSPTHLIKTRGQQATLRCSPISGHTSVYWYQQALGLGLQFLLWYDEGEERNRGNFPPRFSGRQFPNYSSELNVNALELEDSALYLCASLSGTGELFFGEGSRLTVL.

The rearrangement links TRBV13 to TRBJ1-2; D is perhaps TRBD1 (5 bases). Germline assignment: CDR1 PRHDT and CDR2 FYEKMQ (reference sequence). CDR3 length: 14 residues. Trimming took off 5 bases at V and 1 base at J, with 11 bases between the two ends. CDR3 in DNA: TGTGCCAGCAGCCCCCAGGGAATTAACTATGGCTACACCTTC. Translated: CASSPQGINYGYTF.

J is TRBJ1-2 and V is TRBV28; 7 bases are shared with TRBD1. CDR1 MDHEN and CDR2 SYDVKM come from the germline V gene. The length of the CDR3 is 17 residues. J lost 0 bases, V lost 7 bases, and 14 bases had no gene match. The CDR3 here is CASTRTGYIVANYGYTF. For the CDR3, the DNA is TGTGCCAGCACCCGGACAGGTTACATCGTAGCTAACTATGGCTACACCTTC.

V is TRBV6-1 and J is TRBJ1-2; D gene unclear. This CDR3 has 15 residues. Germline loops: CDR1 MNHNS, CDR2 SASEGT. Trimming removed 3 bases at V and 1 base at J, with 12 bases between. In DNA form, the CDR3 reads TGTGCCAGCAGTGATCCCCCGACACATAACTATGGCTACACCTTC. Protein: CASSDPPTHNYGYTF.

The V gene is TRBV5-1, the J gene TRBJ2-5, with D perhaps matching TRBD2 (6 bases). V lost 2 bases and J 5 bases, leaving 13 bases between the germline ends. Germline V gene data show CDR1 as SGHRS and CDR2 as YFSETQ. The CDR3 is 14 residues long. The CDR3 spells CASSFIGGRETQYF. CDR3 coding DNA: TGCGCCAGCAGCTTCATCGGGGGACGGGAGACCCAGTACTTC.

The chain carries TRBV18 and TRBJ2-7; D gene ambiguous. The CDR3 length is 13 residues. Germline-derived CDR1 and CDR2 are KGHSH and LQKENI. V was shortened by 6 bases and J by 1 base, with 10 bases between the two germline ends. CDR3 nucleotide sequence: TGTGCCAGCTCTCCTGACTTATCCTACGAGCAGTACTTC. Translated: CASSPDLSYEQYF.

This sequence joins TRBV7-9 and TRBJ1-2; D is undetermined. This CDR3 is built from 17 residues. The V end was cut by 0 bases, the J end by 4 bases, with 18 bases between. CDR1 and CDR2 from the germline V gene are SEHNR and FQNEAQ (reference sequence). The CDR3 DNA is TGTGCCAGCAGCTTAGCGCTAGCCAGAGAAACCCTCTATGGCTACACCTTC. Translated, it gives CASSLALARETLYGYTF.

CDR3 sequence (DNA): TGTGCCAGCTCGCCGGAGGAATTTCGCGGCGGGGAGCTGTTTTTT. Its translation: CASSPEEFRGGELFF. The rearrangement uses TRBV18 and TRBJ2-2, with D possibly being TRBD2 (5 bases). CDR1 and CDR2 (germline): KGHSH, LQKENI. The CDR3 is 15 residues long. V was pared by 6 bases and J by 7 bases, with 18 bases between. The whole variable domain, filled in from reference TRBV18 and TRBJ2-2, reads NAGVMQNPRHLVRRRGQEARLRCSPMKGHSHVYWYRQLPEEGLKFMVYLQKENIIDESGMPKERFSAEFPKEGPSILRIQQVVRGDSAAYFCASSPEEFRGGELFFGEGSRLTVL.

This clone was found once. Within the sample, other DNA sequences also encode this same CDR3. V and J are TRBV7-9 and TRBJ2-7; 10 bases are a match to TRBD2. The CDR3 has 19 amino acids. CDR1 is SEHNR, CDR2 FQNEAQ, per germline (reference sequence). After removal of 5 bases from V and 1 base from J, the junction contained 17 bases not matched to a gene. CDR3 sequence reads: CASSQPSSGGSEFSYEQYF. The CDR3 nucleotides read TGTGCCAGCAGCCAACCTTCTAGCGGGGGTTCCGAATTTTCCTACGAGCAGTACTTC.